This section outlines one TCR beta chain sequence together with its context. These data are taken from a study of blood T cell repertoires in COVID-19. V was clipped by 4 bases and J by 4 bases, with 26 bases between them. The germline CDR1 and CDR2 sequences are SGHNT and YYREEE (reference sequence). The CDR3 runs to 18 residues. Per the original data handling: Amplified reference gene primers provided the basis for estimating nucleated cell counts. Libraries were prepared by immunoSEQ multiplex PCR; TCRdb keeps only in-frame clonotypes and omits some of them. The V and J calls and the clone size are those of that table, but D and trimming were determined from the DNA. The top ten hold roughly 8.1% of the sample, which has about 200,000 clones, about 90% seen once. Cohort assignment relied on participant-reported clinical history.

This chain connects TRBV5-4 to TRBJ1-2; tentatively, D is TRBD1 (6 bases). Sequencing used PBMCs or T cells enriched from blood (not recorded which). This sequence originates from a woman aged 18 to 35 who had recovered from COVID-19. This CDR3 reads CASSPSLNRDISPYGYTF. DNA of the CDR3: TGTGCCAGCAGCCCTTCCCTAAACCGGGACATTTCCCCCTATGGCTACACCTTC.